These 2 T cell receptor beta chains were sequenced from one sample in a study of blood T cell repertoires in COVID-19. Profiling relied on immunoSEQ multiplex PCR, and the TCRdb table lists in-frame clones only, not all of them. The sample records about 210,000 clones, around 86% being singletons. Material: peripheral blood. The origin of the receptors is a woman aged 70-85 years with COVID-19, enrolled during active disease.

V is TRBV4-3 and J is TRBJ2-7; 7 positions agree with TRBD1. CDR1 LGHNA and CDR2 YSLEER come from the germline V gene. The junction had 13 bases not matched to a gene; V was cut back by 1 base and J by 1 base. This CDR3 contains 18 residues. The CDR3: CASSQVFLGGTDSYEQYF. For the CDR3, the DNA is TGCGCCAGCAGCCAAGTTTTTTTAGGTGGGACAGATTCCTACGAGCAGTACTTC.

The chain employs TRBV18 and TRBJ2-1, with a weak D call TRBD2 (5 bases). The V and J ends lost 5 bases and 3 bases respectively, with 14 bases between them. Germline V gene sequence: CDR1 KGHSH, CDR2 LQKENI. The CDR3 has 15 residues. The CDR3 sequence is CASSTTRGGYNEQFF. The CDR3 coding sequence is TGTGCCAGCTCAACAACCCGGGGTGGCTACAATGAGCAGTTCTTC.